These 11 T cell receptor beta chains share one sample of origin, sequenced in a study of CD8 T cells in ankylosing spondylitis. Each CDR3 protein is one row after TCRdb ran MiXCR on the 5' RACE reads. The repertoire has about 360,000 distinct CDR3 sequences, about 20% of them found once; the top ten carry roughly 13%. The sample was blood, either unsorted or a sorted T cell fraction (not recorded which). These receptors were obtained from a male donor with ankylosing spondylitis or in good health (not recorded which).

The chain is built from TRBV27 and TRBJ2-6; D ambiguous. The length of the CDR3 is 14 residues. Germline-derived CDR1 and CDR2 are MNHEY and SMNVEV (reference sequence). The germline V and J ends were trimmed by 3 bases and 0 bases, with 3 bases remaining between them. CDR3 sequence reads: CASSFYSGANVLTF. DNA for the CDR3: TGTGCCAGCAGTTTCTACTCTGGGGCCAACGTCCTGACTTTC.

The genes are TRBV7-9 and TRBJ2-4; 8 bases agree with TRBD1. Per the germline V gene, CDR1 is SEHNR and CDR2 is FQNEAQ (reference sequence). The V and J ends lost 4 bases and 0 bases, in that order; junction bases with no gene match: 5. The CDR3 sequence is 16 residues long. CDR3 in amino acids: CASSSSGTGAKNIQYF. DNA of the CDR3: TGTGCCAGCAGCTCCTCCGGGACAGGAGCCAAAAACATTCAGTACTTC.

J is TRBJ2-3 and V is TRBV12-3 or TRBV12-4; 7 positions match TRBD1. This CDR3 is 12 amino acids long. J gave up 10 bases and V 5 bases, and 6 bases lay outside the gene matches. The CDR3 loop reads CASSLTGYPQYF. The CDR3 nucleotides are TGTGCCAGCAGTCTGACAGGGTATCCGCAGTATTTT.

This sequence joins TRBV7-2 and TRBJ2-1, with D tentatively TRBD2 (6 bases). This CDR3 region has 15 residues. Looked up from germline, CDR1 is SGHTA and CDR2 is FQGNSA. The V end lost 5 bases, the J end lost 9 bases, and 20 bases lay between the germline ends. The CDR3 region is CASSPAALPGGEQFF. CDR3 DNA: TGTGCCAGCAGCCCTGCAGCCCTCCCCGGGGGTGAGCAGTTCTTC.

This clonotype was seen only a few times. This chain joins TRBV10-3 and TRBJ2-7, with no clear D. Germline lookup yields CDR1 ENHRY and CDR2 SYGVKD. This CDR3 is built from 14 residues. The ends were cut back, 6 bases at V and 5 bases at J, with 17 bases in the middle. CDR3 residues: CAIRQDLGAHEQYF. The CDR3 nucleotides read TGTGCCATCAGGCAGGACCTTGGCGCCCACGAGCAGTACTTC.

The chain recombines TRBV6-1 with TRBJ2-7, with a possible D match to TRBD1 (6 bases). V shed 1 base and J shed 3 bases, with 16 bases lying between them. CDR1 and CDR2 from the germline V gene are MNHNS and SASEGT. The CDR3 contains 16 residues. The CDR3 region has the DNA TGTGCCAGCAGTGAAGGTAGACGGCAGGGGTACTACGAGCAGTACTTC. Its protein is CASSEGRRQGYYEQYF.

This clonotype has only a few counts. The V gene is TRBV12-5, the J gene TRBJ2-5, with D possibly called TRBD1 or TRBD2 (5 bases each). This CDR3 is 14 amino acids long. In germline, CDR1 is LGHNT, CDR2 FRNRAP. With 3 bases removed from V and 1 base from J, the gap between germline ends came to 9 bases. Here the CDR3 reads CASGLGTSQETQYF. CDR3 bases: TGTGCTAGTGGTTTAGGGACCAGCCAAGAGACCCAGTACTTC.

This clonotype has a count of ten or more. This sequence joins TRBV5-6 and TRBJ2-7; D ambiguous. V was pared by 0 bases and J by 4 bases, with 11 bases between. The CDR3 totals 14 residues. Germline-derived CDR1 and CDR2 are SGHDT and YYEEEE. This CDR3 reads CASSLEGSAYEQYF. As DNA, the CDR3 is TGTGCCAGCAGCTTGGAGGGCTCGGCGTACGAGCAGTACTTC. Looking up the rest from reference TRBV5-6 and TRBJ2-7 gives the full variable domain: DAGVTQSPTHLIKTRGQQVTLRCSPKSGHDTVSWYQQALGQGPQFIFQYYEEEERQRGNFPDRFSGHQFPNYSSELNVNALLLGDSALYLCASSLEGSAYEQYFGPGTRLTVT.

The chain couples TRBV29-1 to TRBJ2-5, with 7 bases matching TRBD1. The J segment lost 0 bases and the V segment lost 6 bases, leaving 7 bases of the junction unmatched. Germline-derived CDR1 and CDR2 are SQVTM and ANQGSEA. The CDR3 length is 14 residues. CDR3 sequence reads: CSVDTGTDQETQYF. The CDR3 DNA follows: TGCAGCGTGGACACCGGGACAGACCAAGAGACCCAGTACTTC.

The rearrangement joins TRBV9 to TRBJ2-1; a possible D gene is TRBD2 (7 bases). The V end was cut by 0 bases, the J end by 3 bases, with 10 bases between. Looked up from germline, CDR1 is SGDLS and CDR2 is YYNGEE. The CDR3 is made up of 15 amino acids. The CDR3 nucleotides are TGTGCCAGCAGCGTAGCCGGGGGGCTCTACAATGAGCAGTTCTTC. Residues: CASSVAGGLYNEQFF.

In its sample, this clonotype was seen many times. The V and J genes are TRBV2 and TRBJ1-1, with unresolved D. V lost 1 base, J lost 5 bases, and 11 bases lay in between. The CDR3 contains 14 residues. The V gene's germline CDR1 is SNHLY and CDR2 FYNNEI. The CDR3 DNA reads TGTGCCAGCAGTGAAGGGGCAACGGCAACTGAAGCTTTCTTT. Its protein is CASSEGATATEAFF.